This note documents a single T cell receptor beta chain sequence. Its target is not known. This record comes from a study of persistence of HIV-infected CD4 T cells. The libraries were made with immunoSEQ version 4 in survey mode. Generated by immunoSEQ multiplex PCR, the TCRdb table keeps only in-frame clones and is missing some. Of some 40,000 clones detected, approximately 91% appear once; the ten largest clones hold less than 2%. Anti-CD3/anti-CD28 beads served as a nonspecific positive control stimulus. Responding CD4+ T cells were sorted by upregulation of both CD40 ligand and CD69. CDR1 KGHSH and CDR2 LQKENI come from the germline V gene. Between the trimmed V and J ends, which lost 0 bases and 1 base, there was a span of 6 bases. This CDR3 has 14 residues.

The sequencing here drew on CD4+ T cells sorted from PBMCs after roughly 18-hour stimulation, taken from a patient who received antiretroviral therapy. The chain links TRBV18 to TRBJ1-1; D may be TRBD1 (5 bases). The sequence was collected from an adult man with HIV who was CMV-seropositive. CDR3 protein: CASSPPTGNTEAFF. The CDR3 DNA is TGTGCCAGCTCACCACCTACAGGGAACACTGAAGCTTTCTTT.